This T cell receptor (beta chain) was captured by sequencing in a study of regulatory T cells in long-lasting Graves disease. V shed 3 bases and J shed 6 bases, with 17 bases lying between them. CDR1 MDHEN and CDR2 SYDVKM come from the germline V gene. The CDR3 consists of 15 residues. Sequencing libraries for TCR beta were prepared with iRepertoire HTBI primers and Arm-PCR of CDR3 regions. TCRdb itself ran the multiplex PCR reads through MiXCR, one entry per CDR3 protein. Among around 240,000 distinct CDR3 sequences listed, around 19% were seen once. Notes on the study in general: Less diverse TCR repertoires were seen in persistent Graves' patients than in newly diagnosed ones.

The time point: newly diagnosed GD, antithyroid drugs for less than 3 months. PBMC RNA served as the TCR library source. At least ten counts were recorded for this clonotype. The antigen remains unidentified. These data also formed part of another study, on T cells in Graves' hyperthyroidism and ophthalmopathy. That report notes: Hyperthyroidism was newly diagnosed in patients aged 18 to 65 (duration under 2 months).

Specimen: peripheral blood mononuclear cells (PBMCs), collected at new diagnosis, from a patient treated with antithyroid drugs. J is TRBJ1-2 and V is TRBV28; D possibly corresponds to TRBD1 (5 bases). This TCR was sampled from a woman in her 30s with Graves disease. The CDR3 region is CASSLGGYGRNGYTF. As DNA, the CDR3 is TGTGCCAGCAGTTTGGGGGGGTATGGGAGGAATGGCTACACCTTC.